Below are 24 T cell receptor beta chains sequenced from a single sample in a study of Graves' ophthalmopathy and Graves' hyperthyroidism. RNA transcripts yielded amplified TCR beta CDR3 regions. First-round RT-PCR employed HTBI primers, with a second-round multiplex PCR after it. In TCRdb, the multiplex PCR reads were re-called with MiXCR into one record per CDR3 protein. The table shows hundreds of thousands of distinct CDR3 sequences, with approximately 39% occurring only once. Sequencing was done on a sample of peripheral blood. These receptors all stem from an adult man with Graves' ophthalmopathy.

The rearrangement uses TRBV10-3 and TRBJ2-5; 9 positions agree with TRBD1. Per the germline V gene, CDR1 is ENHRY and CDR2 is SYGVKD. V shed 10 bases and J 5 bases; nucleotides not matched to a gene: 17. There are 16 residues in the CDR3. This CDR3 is CASSASTSTGGETQYF. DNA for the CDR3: TGTGCCAGCAGCGCAAGTACCTCGACAGGGGGGGAGACCCAGTACTTC.

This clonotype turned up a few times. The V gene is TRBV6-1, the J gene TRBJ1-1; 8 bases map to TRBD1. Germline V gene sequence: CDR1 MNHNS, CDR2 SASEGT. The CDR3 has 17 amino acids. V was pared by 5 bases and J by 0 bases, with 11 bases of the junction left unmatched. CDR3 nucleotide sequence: TGTGCCAGCAGTTATGTGCCGACAGGGGTCTTGAACACTGAAGCTTTCTTT. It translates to CASSYVPTGVLNTEAFF.

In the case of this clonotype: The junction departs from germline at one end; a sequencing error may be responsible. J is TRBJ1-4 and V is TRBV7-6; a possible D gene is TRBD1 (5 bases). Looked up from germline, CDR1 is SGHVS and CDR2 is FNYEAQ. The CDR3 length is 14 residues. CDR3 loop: CASSSGGIDEKLFF. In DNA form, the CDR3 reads TGTGCTAGCAGCTCCGGGGGAATCGATGAAAAACTGTTTTTT.

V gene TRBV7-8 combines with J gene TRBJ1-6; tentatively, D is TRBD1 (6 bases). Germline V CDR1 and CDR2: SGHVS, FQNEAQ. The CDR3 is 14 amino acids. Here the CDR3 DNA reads TGTGCTAGCCCCTTCGGGACAATGCATTCACCCCTCCACTTT. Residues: CASPFGTMHSPLHF.

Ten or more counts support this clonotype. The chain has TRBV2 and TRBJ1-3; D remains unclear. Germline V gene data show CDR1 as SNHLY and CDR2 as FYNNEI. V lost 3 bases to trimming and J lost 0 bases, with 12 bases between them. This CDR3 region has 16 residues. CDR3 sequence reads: CASSEWSGFSGNTIYF. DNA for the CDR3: TGTGCCAGCAGTGAGTGGTCGGGCTTCTCTGGAAACACCATATATTTT. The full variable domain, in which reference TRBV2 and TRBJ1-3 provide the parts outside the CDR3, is EPEVTQTPSHQVTQMGQEVILRCVPISNHLYFYWYRQILGQKVEFLVSFYNNEISEKSEIFDDQFSVERPDGSNFTLKIRSTKLEDSAMYFCASSEWSGFSGNTIYFGEGSWLTVV.

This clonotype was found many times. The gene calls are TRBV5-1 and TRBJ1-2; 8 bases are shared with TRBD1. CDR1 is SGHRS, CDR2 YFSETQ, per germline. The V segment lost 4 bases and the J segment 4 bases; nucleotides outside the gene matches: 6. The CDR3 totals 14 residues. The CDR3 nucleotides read TGCGCCAGCAGCGTGGGACAGGAGGCCTATGGCTACACCTTC. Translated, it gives CASSVGQEAYGYTF.

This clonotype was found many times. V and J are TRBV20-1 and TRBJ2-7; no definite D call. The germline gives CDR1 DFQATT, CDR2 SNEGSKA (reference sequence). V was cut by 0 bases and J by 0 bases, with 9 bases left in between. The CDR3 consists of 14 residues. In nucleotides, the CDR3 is TGCAGTGCTAGAGATCGTGACAACTCCTACGAGCAGTACTTC. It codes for CSARDRDNSYEQYF.

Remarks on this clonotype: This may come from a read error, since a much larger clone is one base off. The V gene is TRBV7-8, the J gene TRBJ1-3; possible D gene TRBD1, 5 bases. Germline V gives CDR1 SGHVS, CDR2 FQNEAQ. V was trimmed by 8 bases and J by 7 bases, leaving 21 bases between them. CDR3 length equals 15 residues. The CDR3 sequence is CASGRDVGVGNTIYF. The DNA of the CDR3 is TGTGCCAGCGGCCGTGATGTGGGGGTGGGTAACACCATATATTTT.

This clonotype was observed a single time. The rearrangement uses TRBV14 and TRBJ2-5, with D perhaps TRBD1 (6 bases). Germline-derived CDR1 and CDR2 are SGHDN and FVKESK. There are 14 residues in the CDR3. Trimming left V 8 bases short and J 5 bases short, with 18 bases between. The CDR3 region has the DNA TGTGCCAGCTCGAGCTTACAGGGTCCGGAGACCCAGTACTTC. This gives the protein CASSSLQGPETQYF.

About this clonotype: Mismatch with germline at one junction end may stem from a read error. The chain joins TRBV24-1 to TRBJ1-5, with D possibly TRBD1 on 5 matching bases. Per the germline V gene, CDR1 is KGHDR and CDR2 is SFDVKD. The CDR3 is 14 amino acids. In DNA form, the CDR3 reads TGTGTCACCAGTGATGATAGGGGAAACCAGCCCCTGCATTTT. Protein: CVTSDDRGNQPLHF.

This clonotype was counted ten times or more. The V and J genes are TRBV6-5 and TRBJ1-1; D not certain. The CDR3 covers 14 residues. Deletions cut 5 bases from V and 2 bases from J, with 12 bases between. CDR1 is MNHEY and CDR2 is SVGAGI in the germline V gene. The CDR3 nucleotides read TGTGCCAGCAGTGAAGCGGTGCCAAACACTGAAGCTTTCTTT. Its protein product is CASSEAVPNTEAFF.

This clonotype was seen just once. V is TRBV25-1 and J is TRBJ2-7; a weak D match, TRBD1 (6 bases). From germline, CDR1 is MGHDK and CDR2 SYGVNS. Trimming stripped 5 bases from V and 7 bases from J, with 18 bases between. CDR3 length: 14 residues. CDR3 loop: CASSTGTNMGEQYF. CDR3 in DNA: TGTGCCAGCAGTACAGGGACCAACATGGGGGAGCAGTACTTC.

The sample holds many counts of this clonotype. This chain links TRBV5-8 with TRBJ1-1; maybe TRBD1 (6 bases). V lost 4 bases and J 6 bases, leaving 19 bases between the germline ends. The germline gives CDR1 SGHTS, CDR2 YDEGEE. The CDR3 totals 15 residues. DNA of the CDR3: TGTGCCAGCAGCCTATCTGGAACGGGGGCAGCTGAAGCTTTCTTT. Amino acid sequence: CASSLSGTGAAEAFF.

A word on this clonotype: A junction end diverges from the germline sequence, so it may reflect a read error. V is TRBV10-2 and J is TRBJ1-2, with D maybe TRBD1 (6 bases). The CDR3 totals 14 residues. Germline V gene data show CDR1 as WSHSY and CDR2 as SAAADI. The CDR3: CASSSLGQHYGYTF. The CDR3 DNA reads TGTGCCAGCAGTTCGCTAGGACAGCACTATGGCTACACCTTC.

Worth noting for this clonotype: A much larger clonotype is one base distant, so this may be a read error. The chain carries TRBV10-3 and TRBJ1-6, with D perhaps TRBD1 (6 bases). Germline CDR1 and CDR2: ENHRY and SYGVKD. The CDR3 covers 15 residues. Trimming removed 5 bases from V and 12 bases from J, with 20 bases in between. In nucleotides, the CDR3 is TGTGCCATCAGTTACTCACAGGGAAGGTGGGGACCCCTCCACTTT. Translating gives CAISYSQGRWGPLHF.

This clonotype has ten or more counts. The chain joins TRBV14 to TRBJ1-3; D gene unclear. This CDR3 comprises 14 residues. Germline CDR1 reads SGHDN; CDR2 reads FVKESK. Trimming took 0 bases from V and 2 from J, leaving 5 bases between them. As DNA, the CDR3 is TGTGCCAGCAGCCAAGACCTGGCTGGAAACACCATATATTTT. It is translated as CASSQDLAGNTIYF.

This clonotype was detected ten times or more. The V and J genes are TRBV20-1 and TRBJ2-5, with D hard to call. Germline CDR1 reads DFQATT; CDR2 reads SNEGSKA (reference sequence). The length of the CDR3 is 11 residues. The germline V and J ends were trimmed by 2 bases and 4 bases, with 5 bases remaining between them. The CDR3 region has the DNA TGCAGTGCTAGAAGGGTAGAGACCCAGTACTTC. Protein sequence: CSARRVETQYF.

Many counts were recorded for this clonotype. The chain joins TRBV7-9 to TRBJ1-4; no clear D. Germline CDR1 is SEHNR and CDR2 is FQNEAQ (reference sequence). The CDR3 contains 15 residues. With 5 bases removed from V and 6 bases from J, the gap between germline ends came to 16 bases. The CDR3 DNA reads TGTGCCAGCAGCCTTACCGGCGGGGATGATGAAAAACTGTTTTTT. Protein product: CASSLTGGDDEKLFF.

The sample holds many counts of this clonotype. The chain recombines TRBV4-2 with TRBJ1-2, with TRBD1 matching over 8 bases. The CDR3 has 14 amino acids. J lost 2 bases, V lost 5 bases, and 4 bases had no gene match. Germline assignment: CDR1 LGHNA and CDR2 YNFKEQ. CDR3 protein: CASSRQGRNYGYTF. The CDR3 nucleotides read TGTGCCAGCAGCAGACAGGGGCGCAACTATGGCTACACCTTC.

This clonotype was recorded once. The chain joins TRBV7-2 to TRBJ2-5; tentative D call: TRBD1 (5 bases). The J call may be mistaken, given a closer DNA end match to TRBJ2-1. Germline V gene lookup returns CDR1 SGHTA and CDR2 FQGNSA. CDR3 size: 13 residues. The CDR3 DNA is TGTGCCAGCACCATCGACAGCTACAATGAGCAGTTCTTC. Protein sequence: CASTIDSYNEQFF.

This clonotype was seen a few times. CDR3 bases: TGTGCCAGCAGTCCCCTCTATGGCGAAAAACTGTTTTTT. Its protein is CASSPLYGEKLFF. The gene calls are TRBV6-4 and TRBJ1-4; no clear D. The CDR3 spans 13 residues. Germline V gene lookup returns CDR1 MRHNA and CDR2 SNTAGT. The V and J ends lost 5 bases and 8 bases respectively, with 12 bases between them.

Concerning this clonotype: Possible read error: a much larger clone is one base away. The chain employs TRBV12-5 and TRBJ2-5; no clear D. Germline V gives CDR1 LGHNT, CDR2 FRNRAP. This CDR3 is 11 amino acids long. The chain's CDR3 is CASGLTEAQYF. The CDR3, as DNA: TGTGCTAGTGGTTTGACAGAGGCCCAGTACTTC.

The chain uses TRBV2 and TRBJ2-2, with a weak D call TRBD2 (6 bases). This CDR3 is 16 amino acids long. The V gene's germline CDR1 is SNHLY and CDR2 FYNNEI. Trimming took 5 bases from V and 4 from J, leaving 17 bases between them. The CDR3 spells CASSSLFRDSTGELFF. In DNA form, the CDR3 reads TGTGCCAGCAGTTCCCTATTCCGGGACTCCACCGGGGAGCTGTTTTTT.

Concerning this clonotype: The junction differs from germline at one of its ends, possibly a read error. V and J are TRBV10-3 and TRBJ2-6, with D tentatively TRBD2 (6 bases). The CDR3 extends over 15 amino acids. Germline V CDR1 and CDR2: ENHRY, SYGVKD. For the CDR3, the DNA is TGTGCCATCAGACGGGAGAGCTCTGGGGCCAGCGTCCCGACTTTC. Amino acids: CAIRRESSGASVPTF.